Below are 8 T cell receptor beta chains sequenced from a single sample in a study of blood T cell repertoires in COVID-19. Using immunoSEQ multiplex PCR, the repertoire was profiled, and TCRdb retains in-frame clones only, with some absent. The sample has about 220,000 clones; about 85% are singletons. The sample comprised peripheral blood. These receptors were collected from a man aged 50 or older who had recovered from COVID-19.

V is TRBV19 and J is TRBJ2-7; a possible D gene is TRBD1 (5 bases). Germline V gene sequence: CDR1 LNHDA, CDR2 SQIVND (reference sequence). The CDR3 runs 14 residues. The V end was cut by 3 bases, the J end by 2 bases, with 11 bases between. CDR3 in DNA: TGTGCCAGTAGTATGGGGCAGGCCACCTACGAGCAGTACTTC. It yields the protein CASSMGQATYEQYF.

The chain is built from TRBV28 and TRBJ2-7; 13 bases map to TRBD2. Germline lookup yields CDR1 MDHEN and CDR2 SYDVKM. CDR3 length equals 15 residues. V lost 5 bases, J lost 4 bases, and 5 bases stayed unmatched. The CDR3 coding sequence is TGTGCCAGCAGTCCCGGGACTAGCGGGATATACGAGCAGTACTTC. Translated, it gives CASSPGTSGIYEQYF.

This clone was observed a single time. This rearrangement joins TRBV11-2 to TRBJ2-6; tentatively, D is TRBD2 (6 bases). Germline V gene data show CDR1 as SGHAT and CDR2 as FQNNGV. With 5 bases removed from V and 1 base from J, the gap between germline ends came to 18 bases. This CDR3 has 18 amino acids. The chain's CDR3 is CASSPWGGYLSGANVLTF. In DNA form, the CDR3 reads TGTGCCAGCAGCCCCTGGGGAGGCTACCTTTCTGGGGCCAACGTCCTGACTTTC.

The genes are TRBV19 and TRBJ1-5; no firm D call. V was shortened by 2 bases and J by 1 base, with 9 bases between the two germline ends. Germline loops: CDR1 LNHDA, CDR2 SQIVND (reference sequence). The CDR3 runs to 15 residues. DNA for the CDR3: TGTGCCAGTAGTATACTTTCAGTAAGCAATCAGCCCCAGCATTTT. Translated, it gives CASSILSVSNQPQHF. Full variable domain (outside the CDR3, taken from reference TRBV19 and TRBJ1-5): DGGITQSPKYLFRKEGQNVTLSCEQNLNHDAMYWYRQDPGQGLRLIYYSQIVNDFQKGDIAEGYSVSREKKESFPLTVTSAQKNPTAFYLCASSILSVSNQPQHFGDGTRLSIL.

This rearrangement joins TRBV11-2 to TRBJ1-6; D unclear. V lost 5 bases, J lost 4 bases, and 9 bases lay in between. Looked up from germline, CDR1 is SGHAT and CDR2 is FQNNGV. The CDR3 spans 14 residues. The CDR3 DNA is TGTGCCAGCAGCGACCAGGTGTATAATTCACCCCTCCACTTT. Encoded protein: CASSDQVYNSPLHF.

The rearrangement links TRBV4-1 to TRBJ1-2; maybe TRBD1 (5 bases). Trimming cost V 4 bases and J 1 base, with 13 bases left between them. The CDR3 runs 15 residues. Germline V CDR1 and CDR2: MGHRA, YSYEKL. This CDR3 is CASSRDSAFNYGYTF. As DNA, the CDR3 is TGCGCCAGCAGCCGGGACTCAGCCTTTAACTATGGCTACACCTTC.

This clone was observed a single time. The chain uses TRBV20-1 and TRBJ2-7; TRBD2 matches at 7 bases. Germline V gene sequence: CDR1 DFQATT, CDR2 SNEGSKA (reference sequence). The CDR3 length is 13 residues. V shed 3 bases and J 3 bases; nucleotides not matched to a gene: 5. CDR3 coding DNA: TGCAGTGCTAGTCCCGGCGGGAGCTACGAGCAGTACTTC. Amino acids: CSASPGGSYEQYF.

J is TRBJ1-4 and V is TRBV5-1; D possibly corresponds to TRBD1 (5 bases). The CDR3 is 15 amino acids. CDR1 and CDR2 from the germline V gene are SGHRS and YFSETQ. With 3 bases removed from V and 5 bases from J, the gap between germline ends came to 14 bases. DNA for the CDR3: TGCGCCAGCAGCTCCGGCAGGGCGATGAATGAAAAACTGTTTTTT. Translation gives CASSSGRAMNEKLFF. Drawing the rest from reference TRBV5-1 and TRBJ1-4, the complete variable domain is KAGVTQTPRYLIKTRGQQVTLSCSPISGHRSVSWYQQTPGQGLQFLFEYFSETQRNKGNFPGRFSGRQFSNSRSEMNVSTLELGDSALYLCASSSGRAMNEKLFFGSGTQLSVL.